This TCR beta chain was captured in a study of T cell responses to AZD1222 COVID-19 vaccine. Regarding this clone: Its specificity is not known.

TCRdb keeps only in-frame clones here, not all; method: immunoSEQ multiplex PCR. The data hold over 150,000 clones, with 85% to 95% observed a single time. J lost 0 bases, V lost 6 bases, and 7 bases had no gene match. This CDR3 comprises 14 residues. From germline, CDR1 is SQVTM and CDR2 ANQGSEA. Study-level findings and limits: Distributed over spike, vaccine-associated CD4 TCRs predominated at 160-218 and 743-854. Females outnumbered males among donors, who were mostly white British; clonal diversity was possibly underestimated.

V gene TRBV29-1 combines with J gene TRBJ1-2; the match to TRBD1 covers 7 bases. Source: peripheral blood, taken 28 days after the second dose of the MenACWY control vaccine. The source of this sequence is an adult who received the MenACWY meningococcal vaccine as a control. Written as DNA, the CDR3 is TGCAGCGTCTTGACCAGGGGGACTAACTATGGCTACACCTTC. Its protein is CSVLTRGTNYGYTF.